The rows below give T cell receptor beta chains drawn from one sample of a study of T cell responses to AZD1222 COVID-19 vaccine. Clones were read by immunoSEQ multiplex PCR, and TCRdb kept only the in-frame ones, dropping some. Here the sample spans over 80,000 clones, roughly nine tenths being singletons. The sample consisted of peripheral blood, taken on day 0 of AZD1222 vaccination. These receptors were taken from an adult in good health. Both conserved end residues are part of each CDR3. D genes are given only for firm matches. Size values are once, few and many counts, or a class for expanded clones, and some rows have none.

- | TRBJ1-1 | TRBV5-5 | - | TGTGCCAGCAGTCATCCAGGAGGGGTAAAGGAAACTTTCTTT | CASSHPGGVKETFF
- | TRBJ1-5 | TRBV19 | - | TGTGCCAGTAGTATAGTTGAGTCTCAGCCCCAGCATTTT | CASSIVESQPQHF
few | TRBJ2-1 | TRBV15 | - | TGTGCCACCAGCAGAGGGGCAGGGCGAAATGAGCAGTTCTTC | CATSRGAGRNEQFF
- | TRBJ2-5 | TRBV19 | - | TGTGCCAGTACCAAAGGCAACCAAGAGACCCAGTACTTC | CASTKGNQETQYF
once | TRBJ2-2 | TRBV3-1/TRBV3-2 | - | TGTGCCAGCAGCCAAATAAGGGGCGGGGAGCTGTTTTTT | CASSQIRGGELFF
- | TRBJ2-7 | TRBV7-2 | TRBD2 | TGTGCCAGCAGCGCAAGACCGGGACTAGGAGCGGTCGAGCAGTACTTC | CASSARPGLGAVEQYF
- | TRBJ2-4 | TRBV13 | - | TGTGCCAGCAGCTTGAGGGGTAGGAGTCTGGCCAAAAACATTCAGTACTTC | CASSLRGRSLAKNIQYF
- | TRBJ2-7 | TRBV5-1 | - | TGCGCCAGCAGCTTGCAGGGTTCCTACGAGCAGTACTTC | CASSLQGSYEQYF
- | TRBJ1-3 | TRBV19 | - | TGTGCCAGCAAAAAGGACAGCCCTGGAAACACCATATATTTT | CASKKDSPGNTIYF
- | TRBJ2-6 | TRBV14 | - | TGTGCCAGCACAAAAGGGGATGGGGCCAACGTCCTGACTTTC | CASTKGDGANVLTF
- | TRBJ2-7 | TRBV3-1/TRBV3-2 | - | TGTGCCAGCAGCCTTCAACATGATCTGGTTTACGAGCAGTACTTC | CASSLQHDLVYEQYF
- | TRBJ1-3 | TRBV7-8 | - | TGTGCCAGCAGCTCACTCCCCCTGGACAGCCACTCTGGAAACACCATATATTTT | CASSSLPLDSHSGNTIYF
once | TRBJ1-1 | TRBV28 | TRBD1 | TGTGCCAGCAGTTTGGCAGGGGGGGGGACTGAAGCTTTCTTT | CASSLAGGGTEAFF
- | TRBJ2-1 | TRBV3-1/TRBV3-2 | TRBD2 | TGTGCCAGCAGCCAAGAGAGACTAGCGGCATCCTACAATGAGCAGTTCTTC | CASSQERLAASYNEQFF
once | TRBJ1-6 | TRBV7-9 | - | TGTGCCAGCAGTTGGGGGGGGATGACAAGGAATTCACCCCTCCACTTT | CASSWGGMTRNSPLHF
- | TRBJ2-3 | TRBV9 | TRBD2 | TGTGCCAGCAGCGTCGGTGGGACTAGCGGTACAGATACGCAGTATTTT | CASSVGGTSGTDTQYF
- | TRBJ1-1 | TRBV10-1 | - | TGCGCCAGCAGTCCCGGGACTCTTCAGAACACTGAAGCTTTCTTT | CASSPGTLQNTEAFF
- | TRBJ2-7 | TRBV6-5 | - | TGTGCCAGCAGCCGGGACCAGATTGACGAGCAGTACTTC | CASSRDQIDEQYF
- | TRBJ2-3 | TRBV27 | TRBD2 | TGTGCCAGCAGTTTAGAGTCTCCGGGACTAGCGGGCCTCACAGATACGCAGTATTTT | CASSLESPGLAGLTDTQYF
- | TRBJ2-5 | TRBV6-6 | - | TGTGCCAGCAGCGACAGATCAGGGACCCAGTACTTC | CASSDRSGTQYF